This TCR beta chain was recovered during a study of blood T cell repertoires in COVID-19. Patients at the Seattle site were enrolled during active infection and followed longitudinally. The CDR3 covers 15 residues. Germline V lookup: CDR1 SEHNR, CDR2 FQNEAQ (reference sequence). The V end was cut by 5 bases, the J end by 1 base, with 11 bases between. Original processing notes: The assay estimated nucleated cells by amplifying reference gene primers. The data were produced by immunoSEQ multiplex PCR, yet TCRdb's version contains in-frame clones alone and is incomplete. V and J calls and clone size are given by that table; D and trimming were obtained from the DNA. Of 430,000 or so clones in the sample, 70% to 90% are singletons; the top ten hold 0.8% to 1%.

The TCR sequence derives from a young man with COVID-19, enrolled during active disease. The J gene is TRBJ2-2, the V gene TRBV7-9, with TRBD2 as a possible D gene (6 bases). Sequencing was done on a sample of peripheral blood. CDR3 DNA: TGTGCCAGCAGCCCCACTAGCTTGAACACCGGGGAGCTGTTTTTT. Its translation: CASSPTSLNTGELFF.